This record looks at one T cell receptor (beta chain) sequence and its context. As processed by the authors: Estimated nucleated cell counts came from reference gene primer amplification. The table came from immunoSEQ multiplex PCR; TCRdb's copy has only in-frame clones and leaves some out. V and J calls and clone size follow that table, whereas D and trimming were derived from the DNA. The table shows 90,000 or so clones, with more than 70% occurring only once. This CDR3 spans 14 amino acids. CDR1 LNHDA and CDR2 SQIVND come from the germline V gene (reference sequence). Trimming cost V 4 bases and J 7 bases; bases outside gene matches: 6. This entry comes from a study of blood T cell repertoires in COVID-19. Turning to the study itself: Samples taken during acute and convalescent COVID-19 were collected in the United States, Italy and Spain. PBMCs, B-cell-depleted T cells, or T cells provided the cDNA or gDNA that made up the material.

The sequencing input was peripheral blood. The V and J genes are TRBV19 and TRBJ1-1; TRBD1 agrees at 10 bases. This TCR derives from a man aged 45-65 years with active COVID-19. CDR3 nucleotide sequence: TGTGCCAGTAGTACCGGGGACAGGGGCTTTGAAGCTTTCTTT. This encodes CASSTGDRGFEAFF.